This record looks at one T cell receptor beta chain sequence and its context. As yet, its antigen is unknown. This entry comes from a study of cytomegalovirus exposure and HLA in healthy donors. Whole-study results and caveats: TCR beta V- and J-gene trimming, according to a later analysis, was linked to a missense DCLRE1C variant. The authors later found TCR association rates varying by HLA locus, with DRB1 most and HLA-C fewest.

The primer mix had 60 Vbeta and 13 Jbeta primers. TCRdb keeps only in-frame clones here, not all; method: immunoSEQ multiplex PCR. Among 150,000 to 200,000 clones listed, 65% to 80% were seen once. This CDR3 comprises 15 residues. V lost 6 bases to trimming and J lost 4 bases; unmatched junction nucleotides: 8. Germline CDR1 reads ENHRY; CDR2 reads SYGVKD. This sequence was found in a woman younger than 45 in good health and CMV-seropositive. The chain has TRBV10-3 and TRBJ2-7; 11 nucleotides align to TRBD1. The sample consisted of PBMCs. This CDR3 is CAISPPDRGRYEQYF. In DNA, the CDR3 is TGTGCCATCAGCCCCCCGGACAGGGGGCGGTACGAGCAGTACTTC.